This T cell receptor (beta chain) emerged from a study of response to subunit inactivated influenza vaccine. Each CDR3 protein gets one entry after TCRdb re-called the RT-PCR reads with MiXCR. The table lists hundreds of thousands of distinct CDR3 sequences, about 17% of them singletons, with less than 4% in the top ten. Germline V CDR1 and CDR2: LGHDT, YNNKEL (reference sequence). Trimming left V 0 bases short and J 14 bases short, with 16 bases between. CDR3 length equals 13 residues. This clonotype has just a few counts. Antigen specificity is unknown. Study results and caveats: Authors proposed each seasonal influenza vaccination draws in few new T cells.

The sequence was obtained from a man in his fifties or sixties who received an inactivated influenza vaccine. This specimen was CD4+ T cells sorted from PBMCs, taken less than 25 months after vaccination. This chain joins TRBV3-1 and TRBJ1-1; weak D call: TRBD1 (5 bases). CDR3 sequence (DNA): TGTGCCAGCAGCCAAGATTATTCGTCAGGGTTCTTCTTT. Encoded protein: CASSQDYSSGFFF.